Sequencing of this T cell receptor beta chain was carried out in a study of STAT5B mutations in CD4+ large granular lymphocyte leukemia. General study findings and limits: No patients shared main leukemic clonotypes, though around 25% appeared at low frequency elsewhere.

Trimming at V came to 3 bases and at J to 4 bases, leaving 4 bases not matched to a gene. Germline V gene lookup returns CDR1 LNHDA and CDR2 SQIVND (reference sequence). This CDR3 is 15 amino acids long. About this clone itself: Its target is not known.

The assay was immunoSEQ multiplex PCR, and TCRdb's table has in-frame clones only and misses some. Of about 2,700 clones detected, 79% appear once; the ten largest clones hold around nine tenths. The rearrangement joins TRBV19 to TRBJ2-1; 9 nucleotides line up with TRBD2. This TCR came from an older woman with CD4+ T-cell large granular lymphocyte leukemia. Sequencing was performed on PBMCs. The CDR3 loop is CASSMGLAVYNEQFF. CDR3 in DNA: TGTGCCAGTAGTATGGGACTAGCAGTATACAATGAGCAGTTCTTC.